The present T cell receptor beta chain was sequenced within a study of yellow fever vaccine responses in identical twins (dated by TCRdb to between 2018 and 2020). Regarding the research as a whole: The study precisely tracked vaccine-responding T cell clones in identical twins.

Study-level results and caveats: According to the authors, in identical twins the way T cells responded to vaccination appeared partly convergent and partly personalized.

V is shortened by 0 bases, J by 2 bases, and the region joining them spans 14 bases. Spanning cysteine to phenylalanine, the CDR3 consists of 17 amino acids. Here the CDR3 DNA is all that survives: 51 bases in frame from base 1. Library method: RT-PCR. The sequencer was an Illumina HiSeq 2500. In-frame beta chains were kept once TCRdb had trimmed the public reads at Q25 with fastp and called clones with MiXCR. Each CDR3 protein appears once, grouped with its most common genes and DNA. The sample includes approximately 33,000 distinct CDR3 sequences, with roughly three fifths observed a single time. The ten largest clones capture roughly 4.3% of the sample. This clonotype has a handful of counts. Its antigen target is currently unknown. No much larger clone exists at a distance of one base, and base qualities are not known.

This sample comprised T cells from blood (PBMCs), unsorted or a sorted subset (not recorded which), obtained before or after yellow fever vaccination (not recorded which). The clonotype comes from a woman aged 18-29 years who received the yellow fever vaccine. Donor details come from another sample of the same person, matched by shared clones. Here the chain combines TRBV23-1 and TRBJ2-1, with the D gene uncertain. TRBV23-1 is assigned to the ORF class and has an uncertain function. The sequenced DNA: TGCGCCAGCAGTCAATCAGGCCAAGAGACCCCCTACAATGAGCAGTTCTTC. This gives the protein CASSQSGQETPYNEQFF.